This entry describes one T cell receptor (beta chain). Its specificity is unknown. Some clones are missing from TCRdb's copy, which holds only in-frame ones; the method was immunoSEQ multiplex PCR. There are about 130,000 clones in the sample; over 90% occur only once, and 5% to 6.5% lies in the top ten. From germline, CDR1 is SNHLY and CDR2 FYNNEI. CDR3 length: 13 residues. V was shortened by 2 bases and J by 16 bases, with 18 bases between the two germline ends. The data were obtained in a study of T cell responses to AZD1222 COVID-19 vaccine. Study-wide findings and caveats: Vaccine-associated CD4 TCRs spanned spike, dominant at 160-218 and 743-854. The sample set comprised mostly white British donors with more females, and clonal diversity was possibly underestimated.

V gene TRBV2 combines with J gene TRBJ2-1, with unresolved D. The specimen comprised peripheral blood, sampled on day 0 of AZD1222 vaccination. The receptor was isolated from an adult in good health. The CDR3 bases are TGTGCCAGCAGTGAATCAGACTCTGCGCGCTGCTTCTTC. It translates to CASSESDSARCFF.